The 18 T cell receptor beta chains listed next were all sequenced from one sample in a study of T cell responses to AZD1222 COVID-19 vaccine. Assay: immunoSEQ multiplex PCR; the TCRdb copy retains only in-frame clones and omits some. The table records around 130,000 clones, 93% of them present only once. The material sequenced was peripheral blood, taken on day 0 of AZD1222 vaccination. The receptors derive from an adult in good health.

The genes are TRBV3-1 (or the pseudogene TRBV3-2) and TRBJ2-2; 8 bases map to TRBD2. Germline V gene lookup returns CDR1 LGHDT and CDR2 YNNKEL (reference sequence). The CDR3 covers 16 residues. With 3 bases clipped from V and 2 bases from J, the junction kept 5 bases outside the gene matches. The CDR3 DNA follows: TGTGCCAGCAGCCAGGTCGGGACTAGAAACACCGGGGAGCTGTTTTTT. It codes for CASSQVGTRNTGELFF.

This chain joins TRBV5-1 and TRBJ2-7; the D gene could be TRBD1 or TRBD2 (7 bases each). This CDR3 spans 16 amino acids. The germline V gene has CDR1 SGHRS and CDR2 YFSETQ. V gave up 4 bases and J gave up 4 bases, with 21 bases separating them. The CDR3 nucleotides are TGCGCCAGCAGCCTGGGGGGGCGCAGGGGGAAGTACGAGCAGTACTTC. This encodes CASSLGGRRGKYEQYF.

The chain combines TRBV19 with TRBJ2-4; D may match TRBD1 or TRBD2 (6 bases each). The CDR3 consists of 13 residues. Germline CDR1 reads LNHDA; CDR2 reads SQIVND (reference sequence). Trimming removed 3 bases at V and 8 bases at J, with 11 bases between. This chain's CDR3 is CASSIYREDIQYF. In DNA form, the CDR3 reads TGTGCCAGTAGTATTTACAGGGAGGACATTCAGTACTTC.

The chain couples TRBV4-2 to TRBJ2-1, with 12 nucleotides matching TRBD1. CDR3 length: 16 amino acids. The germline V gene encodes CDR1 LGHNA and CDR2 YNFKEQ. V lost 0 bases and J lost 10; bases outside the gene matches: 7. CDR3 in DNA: TGTGCCAGCAGCCAAGATAGGGACAGGGGGCGCGGGGAGCAGTTCTTC. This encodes CASSQDRDRGRGEQFF.

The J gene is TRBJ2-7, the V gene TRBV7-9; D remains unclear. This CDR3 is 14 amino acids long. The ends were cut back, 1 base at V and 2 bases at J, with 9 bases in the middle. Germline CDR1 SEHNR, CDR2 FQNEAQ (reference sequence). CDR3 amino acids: CASSLEGLTYEQYF. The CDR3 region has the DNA TGTGCCAGCAGCTTAGAGGGCCTCACCTACGAGCAGTACTTC.

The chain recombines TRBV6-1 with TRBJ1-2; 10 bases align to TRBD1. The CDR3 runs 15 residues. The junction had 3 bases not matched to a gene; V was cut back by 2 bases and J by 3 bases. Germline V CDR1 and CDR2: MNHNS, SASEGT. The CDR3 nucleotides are TGTGCCAGCAGTGAAATGGGACAGGGGTACTATGGCTACACCTTC. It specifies CASSEMGQGYYGYTF.

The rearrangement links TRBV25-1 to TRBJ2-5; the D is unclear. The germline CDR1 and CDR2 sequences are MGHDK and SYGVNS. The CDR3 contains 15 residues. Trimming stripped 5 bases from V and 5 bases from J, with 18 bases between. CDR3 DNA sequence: TGTGCCAGCAGTTTAGGGAATTCGGGTTCCGAGACCCAGTACTTC. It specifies CASSLGNSGSETQYF.

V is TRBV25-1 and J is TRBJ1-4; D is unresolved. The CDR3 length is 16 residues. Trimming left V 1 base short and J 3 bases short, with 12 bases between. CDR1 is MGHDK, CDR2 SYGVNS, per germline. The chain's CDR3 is CASSEWAQAPNEKLFF. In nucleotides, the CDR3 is TGTGCCAGCAGTGAATGGGCGCAGGCCCCTAATGAAAAACTGTTTTTT.

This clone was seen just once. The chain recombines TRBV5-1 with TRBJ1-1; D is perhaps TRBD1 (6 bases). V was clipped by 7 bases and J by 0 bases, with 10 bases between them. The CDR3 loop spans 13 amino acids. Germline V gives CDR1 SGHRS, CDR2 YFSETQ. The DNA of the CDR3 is TGCGCCAGCTCGGACAGCCTGAACACTGAAGCTTTCTTT. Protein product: CASSDSLNTEAFF.

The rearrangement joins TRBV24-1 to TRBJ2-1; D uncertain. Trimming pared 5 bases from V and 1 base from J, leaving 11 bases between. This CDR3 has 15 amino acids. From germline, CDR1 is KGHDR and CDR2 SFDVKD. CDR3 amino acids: CATSADQDSYNEQFF. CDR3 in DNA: TGTGCCACCAGTGCGGATCAGGATTCCTACAATGAGCAGTTCTTC.

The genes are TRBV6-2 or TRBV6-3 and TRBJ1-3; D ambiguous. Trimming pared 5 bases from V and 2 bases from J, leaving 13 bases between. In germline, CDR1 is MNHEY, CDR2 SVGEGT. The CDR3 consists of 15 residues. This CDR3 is CASSLGRLTGNTIYF. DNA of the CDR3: TGTGCCAGCAGTCTCGGACGGCTCACTGGAAACACCATATATTTT.

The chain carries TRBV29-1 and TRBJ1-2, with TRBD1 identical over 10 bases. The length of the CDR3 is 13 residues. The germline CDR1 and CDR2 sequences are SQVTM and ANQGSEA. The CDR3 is CSVTGGIGDGYTF. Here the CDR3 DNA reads TGCAGTGTGACAGGGGGCATAGGGGATGGCTACACCTTC.

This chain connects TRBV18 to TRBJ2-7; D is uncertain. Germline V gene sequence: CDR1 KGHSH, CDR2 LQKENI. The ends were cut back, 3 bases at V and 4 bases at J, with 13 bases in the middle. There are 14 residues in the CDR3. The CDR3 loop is CASSPPSGRYEQYF. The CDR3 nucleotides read TGTGCCAGCTCACCCCCCTCAGGCCGTTACGAGCAGTACTTC.

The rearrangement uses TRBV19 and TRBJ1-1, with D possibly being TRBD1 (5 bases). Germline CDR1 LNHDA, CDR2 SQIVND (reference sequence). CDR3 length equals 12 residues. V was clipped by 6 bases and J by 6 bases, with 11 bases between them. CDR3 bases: TGTGCCAGTAGCAAGACAGAGGCTGAAGCTTTCTTT. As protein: CASSKTEAEAFF.

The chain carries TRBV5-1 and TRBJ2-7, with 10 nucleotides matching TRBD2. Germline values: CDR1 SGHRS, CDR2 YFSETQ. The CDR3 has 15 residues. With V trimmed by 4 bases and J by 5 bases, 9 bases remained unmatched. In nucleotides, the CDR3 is TGCGCCAGCAGCGTCGGACTAGCGGATTACCACGAGCAGTACTTC. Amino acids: CASSVGLADYHEQYF.

The CDR3 DNA reads as TGCGCCAGCAGCCAAATATACCGGGACAGAGGAACCACCGGGGAGCTGTTTTTT. Amino acids: CASSQIYRDRGTTGELFF. The J gene is TRBJ2-2, the V gene TRBV4-3; 7 nucleotides align to TRBD1. Trimming took 2 bases from V and 4 from J; bases not matched to a gene: 13. CDR1 and CDR2 from the germline V gene are LGHNA and YSLEER. CDR3 length equals 18 residues.

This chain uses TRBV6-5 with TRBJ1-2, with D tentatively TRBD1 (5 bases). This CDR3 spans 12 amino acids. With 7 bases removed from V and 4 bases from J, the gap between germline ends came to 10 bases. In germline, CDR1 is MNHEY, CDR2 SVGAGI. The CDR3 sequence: CASTQGPYGYTF. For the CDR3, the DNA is TGTGCCAGCACCCAGGGCCCCTATGGCTACACCTTC.

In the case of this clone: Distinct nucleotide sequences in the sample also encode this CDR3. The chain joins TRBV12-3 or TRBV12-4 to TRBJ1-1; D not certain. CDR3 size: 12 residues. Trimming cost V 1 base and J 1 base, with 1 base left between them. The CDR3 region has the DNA TGTGCCAGCAGTTTAGGGAACACTGAAGCTTTCTTT. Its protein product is CASSLGNTEAFF.